Below, one T cell receptor (beta chain) is given with its context. Its cognate antigen is unknown. Construction of the TCRbeta library involved unique molecular identifiers. TCRdb reanalysed the PCR reads using MiXCR and keeps one entry per CDR3 protein. The repertoire has 580,000 or so distinct CDR3 sequences, under 25% of them found once; the top ten carry roughly 13%. This specimen belongs to a study of T-cell reconstitution after alpha-beta-depleted transplantation in children. Findings and caveats of the study: The study traced high day-60 TCRbeta diversity in some patients to surviving recipient T cells and thymic progenitors. T-cell numbers and diversity, one year after transplant, stemmed largely from T cells that were newly produced.

The ends lost 7 bases at V and 1 base at J; junction bases unmatched: 9. The CDR3 has 17 residues. The germline V gene encodes CDR1 MNHNS and CDR2 SASEGT. The origin of this receptor is a boy under two years old who had a stem cell transplant for acute myeloid leukemia, so the T cells may come from the graft donor. The sequences come from PBMCs, mostly from graft donor cells, collected 360 days after TCRalphabeta/CD19-depleted stem cell transplant. The chain has TRBV6-1 and TRBJ1-5; TRBD1 matches 11 bases. As DNA, the CDR3 is TGTGCCAGCAACGGAGGACAGGGGGCATGGAGCAATCAGCCCCAGCATTTT. Its translation is CASNGGQGAWSNQPQHF.